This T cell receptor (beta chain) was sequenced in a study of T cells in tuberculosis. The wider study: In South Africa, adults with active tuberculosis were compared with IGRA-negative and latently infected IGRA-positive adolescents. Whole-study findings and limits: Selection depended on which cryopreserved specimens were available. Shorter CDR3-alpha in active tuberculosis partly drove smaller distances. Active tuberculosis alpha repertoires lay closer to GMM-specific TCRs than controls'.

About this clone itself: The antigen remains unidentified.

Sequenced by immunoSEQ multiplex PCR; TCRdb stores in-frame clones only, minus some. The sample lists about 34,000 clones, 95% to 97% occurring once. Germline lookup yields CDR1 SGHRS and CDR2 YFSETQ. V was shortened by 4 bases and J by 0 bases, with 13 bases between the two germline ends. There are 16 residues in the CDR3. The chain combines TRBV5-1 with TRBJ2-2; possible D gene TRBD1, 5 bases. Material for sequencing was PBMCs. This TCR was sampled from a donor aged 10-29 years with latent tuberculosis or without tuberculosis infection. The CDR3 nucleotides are TGCGCCAGCAGCCCGCAGTTAGGGGCGAACACCGGGGAGCTGTTTTTT. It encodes CASSPQLGANTGELFF.